This T cell receptor beta chain is from a study of shared clonotypes between healthy human individuals. Whole-study findings and limits: The represented genetic and exposure-history diversity was limited by the small number of donors. Rarefaction analysis demonstrated incomplete sorted-subset sequencing notwithstanding large depth.

There were only Caucasian adults among the donors, and all lived in Nashville, Tennessee. The CDR3 covers 15 residues. Looked up from germline, CDR1 is KGHSH and CDR2 is LQKENI. V lost 1 base to trimming and J lost 5 bases, with 9 bases between them. Concerning this clone itself: Its specificity is unknown.

Study processing details: Junction-only sequences without quality scores came from ImmunoSEQ, so filtering differed. Using immunoSEQ multiplex PCR, the repertoire was profiled, and TCRdb retains in-frame clones only, with some absent. V and J calls and clone size are as listed in that table; D and trimming were resolved from the DNA. This sample has fewer than 3 million clones; roughly 90% occur once, and the top ten carry approximately 0.41%. The sequenced material came from naive CD4+ T cells from PBMCs. This sample's subset: CD45RA+ positively selected. This receptor was taken from a man younger than 35 in good health. Some clones in this sample may be carry-over from other donors' samples. This chain joins TRBV18 and TRBJ1-6; no reliable D call. The CDR3 reads CASSPQGGNNSPLHF. DNA of the CDR3: TGTGCCAGCTCACCACAGGGTGGCAATAATTCACCCCTCCACTTT.